This T cell receptor beta chain derives from a study of OX40 agonist ivuxolimab in advanced cancers. Study at large: Given to patients was ivuxolimab, an agonistic anti-OX40 (CD134) antibody. Participants, roughly 80% male, averaged around 64 years of age, ranging from about 23 to 85.

Findings of the study overall: At doses 0.1 to 3.0 mg/kg, CD4+ and CD8+ clones expanded.

A remark on this clone: Its antigen remains unidentified.

The V gene's germline CDR1 is LGHNA and CDR2 YNFKEQ. This CDR3 is built from 17 residues. The V and J ends lost 2 bases and 3 bases respectively, with 17 bases between them. Sequenced by immunoSEQ multiplex PCR; TCRdb stores in-frame clones only, minus some. The table lists about 61,000 clones, 80% to 95% of them singletons. The chain joins TRBV4-2 to TRBJ2-1; TRBD2 might be the D (6 bases). This receptor was taken from an adult with an advanced solid tumor such as melanoma, head and neck, liver or kidney cancer. Sequencing was performed on CD4+ or CD8+ T cells sorted from blood, taken in a trial of the OX40 agonist ivuxolimab. The CDR3 sequence is CASSQSIPTGLYNEQFF. In nucleotides, the CDR3 is TGTGCCAGCAGCCAATCTATCCCAACGGGACTCTACAATGAGCAGTTCTTC.